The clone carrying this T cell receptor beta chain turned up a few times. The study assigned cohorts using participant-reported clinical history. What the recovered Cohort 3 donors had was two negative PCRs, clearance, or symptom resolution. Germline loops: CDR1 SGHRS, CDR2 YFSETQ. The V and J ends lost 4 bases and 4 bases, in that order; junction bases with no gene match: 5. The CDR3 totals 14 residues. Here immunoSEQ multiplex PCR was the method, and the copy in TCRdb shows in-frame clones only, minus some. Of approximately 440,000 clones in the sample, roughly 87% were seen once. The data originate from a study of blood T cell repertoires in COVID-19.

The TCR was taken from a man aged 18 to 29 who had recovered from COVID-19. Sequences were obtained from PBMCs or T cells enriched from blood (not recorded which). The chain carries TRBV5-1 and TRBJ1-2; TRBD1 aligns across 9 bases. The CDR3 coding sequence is TGCGCCAGCAGCCTGGGACAGGGCGGCTATGGCTACACCTTC. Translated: CASSLGQGGYGYTF.